This T cell receptor (beta chain) comes out of a study of blood T cell repertoires in COVID-19. Study overall: Material from acute and convalescent COVID-19 was sourced from the United States, Italy and Spain.

Authors' methods: It was from reference gene primer amplification that nucleated cell counts were estimated. TCRdb's copy holds only in-frame clones and misses some; the assay was immunoSEQ multiplex PCR. V, J and clone size were drawn from that table, and D and trimming were deduced from the DNA. This sample has 190,000 or so clones; 85% to 90% occur once, and the top ten carry 5.5% to 8%. The receptor was derived from a man aged 55 to 69 who had recovered from COVID-19. The material sequenced was peripheral blood.

CDR3: CASKPTPGQQPQHF. CDR3 nucleotides: TGTGCCAGCAAACCGACCCCAGGGCAGCAGCCCCAGCATTTT. The chain employs TRBV6-5 and TRBJ1-5, with D tentatively TRBD1 (5 bases). V was pared by 7 bases and J by 7 bases, with 17 bases between. From germline, CDR1 is MNHEY and CDR2 SVGAGI. This CDR3 has 14 amino acids.